This T cell receptor (beta chain) was captured in a study of CD8 T cells in Susac syndrome. V lost 11 bases and J lost 1, with 14 bases in between. Germline lookup yields CDR1 SGHTA and CDR2 FQGNSA. This CDR3 region has 13 residues. An amount of RNA that ranged from about 0.45 to 1 ug was reverse transcribed with random hexamers. Each CDR3 protein is one row after TCRdb ran MiXCR on the immunoSEQ multiplex PCR reads. The repertoire holds approximately 70,000 distinct CDR3 sequences, with 96% as singletons. The TCR sequence derives from a human donor with multiple sclerosis. The chain couples TRBV7-2 to TRBJ1-1; a weak D match, TRBD1 (5 bases). Sequencing input: CD4+ T cells from PBMCs. The CDR3 DNA sequence: TGTGCCTGGGGCGGAGGGAGGAACACTGAAGCTTTCTTT. Its translation is CAWGGGRNTEAFF.